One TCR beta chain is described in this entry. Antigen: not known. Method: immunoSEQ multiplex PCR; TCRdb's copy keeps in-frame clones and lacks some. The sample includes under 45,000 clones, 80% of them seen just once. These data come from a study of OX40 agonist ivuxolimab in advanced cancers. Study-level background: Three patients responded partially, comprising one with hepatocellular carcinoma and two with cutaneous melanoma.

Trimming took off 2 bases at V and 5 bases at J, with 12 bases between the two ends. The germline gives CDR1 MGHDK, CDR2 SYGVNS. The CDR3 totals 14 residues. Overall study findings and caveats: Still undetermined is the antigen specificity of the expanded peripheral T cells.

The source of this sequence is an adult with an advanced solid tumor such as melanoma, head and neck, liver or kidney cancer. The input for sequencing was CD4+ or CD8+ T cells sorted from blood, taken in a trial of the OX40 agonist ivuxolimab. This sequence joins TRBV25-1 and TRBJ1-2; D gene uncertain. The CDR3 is CASSETGRLYGYTF. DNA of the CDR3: TGTGCCAGCAGTGAAACGGGCAGGTTGTATGGCTACACCTTC.